The 21 T cell receptor beta chains listed next were all sequenced from one sample in a study of cytomegalovirus exposure and HLA in healthy donors. The PCR made use of 60 Vbeta and 13 Jbeta primers. Clones were read by immunoSEQ multiplex PCR, and TCRdb kept only the in-frame ones, dropping some. The profile shows over 85,000 clones, roughly 72% of them singletons. Sequencing input: PBMCs. These receptor sequences come from a man aged 30 to 39 in good health and CMV-seronegative.

The chain links TRBV5-1 to TRBJ1-2; unclear D gene. Germline CDR1 is SGHRS and CDR2 is YFSETQ. This CDR3 contains 15 residues. Between the trimmed V and J ends, which lost 4 bases and 2 bases, there was a span of 15 bases. Here the CDR3 reads CASSPVGDVNYGYTF. The CDR3 nucleotides read TGCGCCAGCAGCCCCGTCGGAGACGTAAACTATGGCTACACCTTC.

The V call is TRBV4-1, the J call TRBJ1-5; D is undetermined. Germline V gene data show CDR1 as MGHRA and CDR2 as YSYEKL. This CDR3 comprises 15 residues. V lost 5 bases to trimming and J lost 8 bases, with 19 bases between them. Here the CDR3 DNA reads TGCGCCAGCAGCTATACGACATCCGCGTGGGAGCCCCAGCATTTT. Its translation: CASSYTTSAWEPQHF.

The genes are TRBV11-3 and TRBJ1-4, with D maybe TRBD1 (6 bases). CDR3 length: 15 amino acids. Trimming removed 5 bases from V and 8 bases from J, with 18 bases in between. The germline V gene encodes CDR1 SGHNT and CDR2 YENEEA. For the CDR3, the DNA is TGTGCCAGCAGCCTACAGACAGGCAAAGAGGAAAAACTGTTTTTT. As protein: CASSLQTGKEEKLFF.

V and J are TRBV7-2 and TRBJ1-2; no clear D. Trimming took 1 base from V and 7 from J, leaving 10 bases between them. The CDR3 sequence is 13 residues long. Germline loops: CDR1 SGHTA, CDR2 FQGNSA. The CDR3 DNA is TGTGCCAGCAGCTTAGGGGCAGGCAGTGGCTACACCTTC. It yields the protein CASSLGAGSGYTF.

V and J are TRBV7-9 and TRBJ2-5; 8 bases match TRBD2. With V trimmed by 3 bases and J by 2 bases, 8 bases remained unmatched. This CDR3 is 16 amino acids long. Germline values: CDR1 SEHNR, CDR2 FQNEAQ (reference sequence). DNA for the CDR3: TGTGCCAGCAGCTTTCTAGCGGGCGGTCGGCAAGAGACCCAGTACTTC. Residues: CASSFLAGGRQETQYF. Full variable domain (remainder filled in from reference TRBV7-9 and TRBJ2-5): DTGVSQNPRHKITKRGQNVTFRCDPISEHNRLYWYRQTLGQGPEFLTYFQNEAQLEKSRLLSDRFSAERPKGSFSTLEIQRTEQGDSAMYLCASSFLAGGRQETQYFGPGTRLLVL.

This clone turned up a few times. The rearrangement joins TRBV4-3 to TRBJ1-4; tentatively, D is TRBD1 (5 bases). With 0 bases removed from V and 10 bases from J, the gap between germline ends came to 12 bases. This CDR3 has 14 residues. Looked up from germline, CDR1 is LGHNA and CDR2 is YSLEER. Here the CDR3 DNA reads TGCGCCAGCAGCCAAGAAATACAGGATGGAAAACTGTTTTTT. Its translation is CASSQEIQDGKLFF.

The V gene is TRBV6-5, the J gene TRBJ1-1; D is possibly TRBD1 (5 bases). Trimming removed 6 bases from V and 4 bases from J, with 18 bases in between. This CDR3 region has 15 residues. Looked up from germline, CDR1 is MNHEY and CDR2 is SVGAGI. CDR3: CASSSARFRGTEAFF. CDR3 DNA sequence: TGTGCCAGCAGCTCCGCGAGGTTTAGGGGCACTGAAGCTTTCTTT.

The chain couples TRBV5-4 to TRBJ1-2; D is ambiguous. This CDR3 has 14 amino acids. V lost 4 bases, J lost 8 bases, and 18 bases lay in between. CDR1 is SGHNT, CDR2 YYREEE, per germline (reference sequence). In DNA form, the CDR3 reads TGTGCCAGCAGCATAGACGCGGGGTTTGGGGGCTACACCTTC. Encoded protein: CASSIDAGFGGYTF.

There are a few counts of this clone. The chain is built from TRBV5-1 and TRBJ2-7; 9 bases match TRBD1. Germline CDR1 is SGHRS and CDR2 is YFSETQ. The CDR3 length is 13 residues. With 0 bases clipped from V and 6 bases from J, the junction kept 1 base outside the gene matches. CDR3 sequence reads: CASSLATGGEQYV. DNA for the CDR3: TGCGCCAGCAGCTTGGCGACAGGGGGCGAGCAGTACGTC.

This chain joins TRBV6-6 and TRBJ2-7; D might be TRBD2 (5 bases). Trimming removed 4 bases from V and 0 bases from J, with 7 bases in between. Germline CDR1 reads MNHNY; CDR2 reads SVGAGI (reference sequence). The CDR3 sequence is 13 residues long. The CDR3 here is CASSLGSSYEQYF. DNA of the CDR3: TGTGCCAGCAGTTTGGGGAGCTCCTACGAGCAGTACTTC.

This chain uses TRBV6-4 with TRBJ1-2, with 10 bases identical to TRBD1. J lost 2 bases, V lost 4 bases, and 4 bases had no gene match. The CDR3 totals 15 residues. CDR1 and CDR2 (germline): MRHNA, SNTAGT. In DNA, the CDR3 is TGTGCCAGCAGTGTTGGGACAGGGGAGAACTATGGCTACACCTTC. This codes for CASSVGTGENYGYTF.

The J gene is TRBJ1-4, the V gene TRBV5-1; maybe TRBD1 (5 bases). Germline V gene lookup returns CDR1 SGHRS and CDR2 YFSETQ. V lost 6 bases and J 3 bases, leaving 15 bases between the germline ends. CDR3 size: 15 residues. CDR3 DNA: TGCGCCAGCACCCCCGGGGGGGTGTCTAATGAAAAACTGTTTTTT. Translating gives CASTPGGVSNEKLFF.

The chain uses TRBV21-1 and TRBJ2-7; the table's D gene call, TRBD1, was not cross checked with the DNA. TRBV21-1 corresponds to a pseudogene. The CDR3 extends over 13 amino acids. In nucleotides, the CDR3 is TGTGCCAGCAGCATTAGACAGTCCTACGAGCAGTACGTC. Translated: CASSIRQSYEQYV.

About this clone itself: The same CDR3 can be traced to other DNA sequences in this sample. J is TRBJ1-1 and V is TRBV7-2; 7 bases map to TRBD1. The J segment lost 5 bases and the V segment lost 5 bases, leaving 11 bases of the junction unmatched. The germline V gene has CDR1 SGHTA and CDR2 FQGNSA. This CDR3 spans 15 amino acids. The CDR3 spells CASSLGDRLYTEAFF. The CDR3 DNA reads TGTGCCAGCAGCCTAGGGGACAGACTTTATACTGAAGCTTTCTTT.

A remark on this clone: An end of the junction does not agree with germline; a read error may underlie this. The chain links TRBV9 to TRBJ1-2; 7 bases align to TRBD1. CDR3 length: 12 amino acids. CDR1 and CDR2 from the germline V gene are SGDLS and YYNGEE. The chain's CDR3 is CASSVATGQTFF. For the CDR3, the DNA is TGTGCCAGCAGCGTAGCTACGGGACAGACCTTCTTC.

The V and J genes are TRBV13 and TRBJ2-7; 15 bases fit TRBD2. Germline-derived CDR1 and CDR2 are PRHDT and FYEKMQ (reference sequence). The CDR3 contains 18 residues. The J segment lost 0 bases and the V segment lost 5 bases, leaving 8 bases of the junction unmatched. This CDR3 is CASSPLGLAGGFSYEQYV. The DNA of the CDR3 is TGTGCCAGCAGCCCACTGGGACTAGCGGGAGGCTTCTCCTACGAGCAGTACGTC.

This chain links TRBV9 with TRBJ2-7; 7 bases line up with TRBD1. The CDR3 has 15 amino acids. CDR1 and CDR2 from the germline V gene are SGDLS and YYNGEE. Germline trimming cut 1 base from V and 6 bases from J; bases unmatched to any gene: 10. DNA of the CDR3: TGTGCCAGCAGCGTAACCGGACAGGATCGAAGCGAGCAGTACTTC. This gives the protein CASSVTGQDRSEQYF.

The CDR3 here is CASSVGKSTATNEKLFF. In DNA, the CDR3 is TGTGCCAGCAGCGTAGGAAAGAGTACTGCAACTAATGAAAAACTGTTTTTT. The V gene is TRBV9, the J gene TRBJ1-4; D not resolved. The CDR3 runs 17 residues. CDR1 and CDR2 from the germline V gene are SGDLS and YYNGEE. Trimming took 0 bases from V and 0 from J, leaving 12 bases between them.

The chain is built from TRBV10-3 and TRBJ2-5, with TRBD1 matching 12 bases. Germline V gives CDR1 ENHRY, CDR2 SYGVKD. The CDR3 is 16 amino acids. V shed 10 bases and J 4 bases; nucleotides not matched to a gene: 13. The DNA of the CDR3 is TGTGCCAGCCGGGACAGGGGGCAAGAGTTCGGAGAGACCCAGTACTTC. This codes for CASRDRGQEFGETQYF.

V and J are TRBV7-6 and TRBJ2-2; TRBD2 matches 8 bases. V lost 8 bases and J lost 4; bases outside the gene matches: 12. CDR1 and CDR2 (germline): SGHVS, FNYEAQ. The CDR3 has 16 amino acids. The CDR3 coding sequence is TGTGCCAGCGGGCTCTATAGCGGGATGGGCACCGGGGAGCTGTTTTTT. This translates into CASGLYSGMGTGELFF.

J is TRBJ1-4 and V is TRBV15; 9 bases agree with TRBD1. This CDR3 comprises 16 residues. J was trimmed by 4 bases and V by 1 base; bases with no gene match: 4. Germline CDR1 and CDR2: LNHNV and YYDKDF (reference sequence). The CDR3 loop is CATSRGQGGNNEKLFF. For the CDR3, the DNA is TGTGCCACCAGCAGAGGACAGGGGGGCAATAATGAAAAACTGTTTTTT.